The 26 T cell receptor beta chains presented below share a single source sample, sequenced in a study of blood T cell repertoires in COVID-19. Measured with immunoSEQ multiplex PCR; TCRdb has only the in-frame clones, and not every one. Altogether some 400,000 clones are present, about 88% being singletons, with the ten largest covering about 3%. Sequencing was done on a sample of peripheral blood. Receptor source: a human donor in a cohort sampled during active COVID-19.

This clone was seen only a few times. Just one base apart from a much larger clone, this may be a read error. At the DNA level, this CDR3 is encoded by other sequences in the same sample as well. V gene TRBV5-1 combines with J gene TRBJ2-7, with 7 positions matching TRBD2. Germline trimming cut 2 bases from V and 0 bases from J; bases unmatched to any gene: 2. The germline CDR1 and CDR2 sequences are SGHRS and YFSETQ. The CDR3 runs 14 residues. The CDR3 region has the DNA TGCGCCAGCAGCTTAGCGGGGAGCTCCTACGAGCAGTACTTC. It specifies CASSLAGSSYEQYF.

The rearrangement links TRBV5-8 to TRBJ2-1, with D maybe TRBD1 (5 bases). Trimming removed 5 bases from V and 2 bases from J, with 14 bases in between. This CDR3 is built from 15 residues. The germline CDR1 and CDR2 sequences are SGHTS and YDEGEE. The CDR3 sequence is CASRGRLSPYNEQFF. CDR3 in DNA: TGTGCCAGCAGGGGGCGACTCTCCCCCTACAATGAGCAGTTCTTC.

V is TRBV15 and J is TRBJ1-3, with 9 bases matching TRBD1. The trim removed 0 bases at V and 4 bases at J, leaving 10 bases unmatched. This CDR3 contains 18 residues. Germline V gene data show CDR1 as LNHNV and CDR2 as YYDKDF (reference sequence). The CDR3 loop is CATSRDGQGQGYGNTIYF. The CDR3 coding sequence is TGTGCCACCAGCAGAGATGGACAGGGACAGGGATACGGAAACACCATATATTTT. Full variable domain (rest looked up from reference TRBV15 and TRBJ1-3): DAMVIQNPRYQVTQFGKPVTLSCSQTLNHNVMYWYQQKSSQAPKLLFHYYDKDFNNEADTPDNFQSRRPNTSFCFLDIRSPGLGDTAMYLCATSRDGQGQGYGNTIYFGEGSWLTVV.

This clone was detected a few times. This chain links TRBV27 with TRBJ2-1; 9 bases agree with TRBD1. In germline, CDR1 is MNHEY, CDR2 SMNVEV (reference sequence). This CDR3 has 15 amino acids. Trimming cost V 3 bases and J 5 bases; bases outside gene matches: 5. Here the CDR3 reads CASSFTGGLNNEQFF. CDR3 bases: TGTGCCAGCAGTTTTACAGGGGGCCTAAACAATGAGCAGTTCTTC.

At least ten counts were recorded for this clone. This chain links TRBV6-5 with TRBJ1-6; D not certain. Germline V gene lookup returns CDR1 MNHEY and CDR2 SVGAGI. The CDR3 has 15 amino acids. V was pared by 6 bases and J by 10 bases, with 19 bases between. The CDR3 sequence is CASSRIPGSESPLHF. The DNA of the CDR3 is TGTGCCAGCAGCCGTATACCGGGATCCGAATCACCCCTCCACTTT.

The chain has TRBV7-3 and TRBJ2-2; 7 nucleotides line up with TRBD1. Trimming cost V 5 bases and J 4 bases; bases outside gene matches: 7. CDR3 length: 15 amino acids. CDR1 is SGHTA, CDR2 FQGTGA, per germline. The CDR3 nucleotides are TGTGCCAGCAGCATACAGGGGCGAGGCACCGGGGAGCTGTTTTTT. As protein: CASSIQGRGTGELFF.

V gene TRBV11-2 combines with J gene TRBJ2-7; 10 bases map to TRBD1. CDR1 is SGHAT and CDR2 is FQNNGV in the germline V gene. Trimming removed 5 bases from V and 5 bases from J; junction bases left unmatched: 6. The CDR3 has 14 residues. The CDR3 protein is CASSRDRGPHEQYF. The CDR3 DNA sequence: TGTGCCAGCAGCCGTGACAGGGGGCCCCACGAGCAGTACTTC.

This sequence joins TRBV7-2 and TRBJ1-3; D may be TRBD1 (6 bases). V lost 5 bases to trimming and J lost 2 bases, with 13 bases between them. Germline-derived CDR1 and CDR2 are SGHTA and FQGNSA. The CDR3 runs to 15 residues. The CDR3 is CASSLTGTTGNTIYF. The CDR3 DNA reads as TGTGCCAGCAGCCTCACCGGGACAACTGGAAACACCATATATTTT.

The count of this clone is one. The V gene is TRBV7-9, the J gene TRBJ1-1; 9 bases align to TRBD1. Trimming took 4 bases from V and 5 from J; bases not matched to a gene: 8. The CDR3 extends over 15 amino acids. The germline CDR1 and CDR2 sequences are SEHNR and FQNEAQ (reference sequence). The DNA of the CDR3 is TGTGCCAGCAGCTCGTTGGACAGGGGTCGGACTGAAGCTTTCTTT. Translated, it gives CASSSLDRGRTEAFF.

This CDR3 reads CSVALGGEKLFF. In DNA form, the CDR3 reads TGCAGCGTTGCTCTTGGGGGCGAAAAACTGTTTTTT. The V gene is TRBV29-1, the J gene TRBJ1-4; maybe TRBD1 (6 bases). The CDR3 loop spans 12 amino acids. Trimming pared 4 bases from V and 8 bases from J, leaving 11 bases between. Germline assignment: CDR1 SQVTM and CDR2 ANQGSEA.

V usage is TRBV27 and J usage is TRBJ2-7, with unresolved D. Per germline, CDR1 MNHEY and CDR2 SMNVEV (reference sequence). The CDR3 runs 15 residues. V lost 6 bases to trimming and J lost 2 bases, with 17 bases between them. The CDR3 DNA reads TGTGCCAGCAGCCGCCTCTACGTTGAGGCCTACGAGCAGTACTTC. It is translated as CASSRLYVEAYEQYF.

CDR3 residues: CASSLRTSGGMGELFF. The CDR3 coding sequence is TGTGCCAGTAGTCTACGGACTAGCGGGGGAATGGGGGAGCTGTTTTTT. The chain employs TRBV19 and TRBJ2-2, with 13 bases fitting TRBD2. CDR3 size: 16 residues. V trimming: 5 bases; J trimming: 8 bases; junction bases outside the gene matches: 8. In germline, CDR1 is LNHDA, CDR2 SQIVND (reference sequence).

This clone was seen only a few times. The gene calls are TRBV11-1 and TRBJ2-1; tentatively, D is TRBD1 (5 bases). V dropped 1 base and J dropped 7 bases, with 11 bases sitting between them. Germline assignment: CDR1 SGHAT and CDR2 FQDESV (reference sequence). The CDR3 has 14 amino acids. CDR3 DNA sequence: TGTGCCAGCAGCTTAGACGCAGGGCCGAATGAGCAGTTCTTC. Translating gives CASSLDAGPNEQFF.

This chain joins TRBV6-1 and TRBJ2-2, with a possible D match to TRBD1 (5 bases). The V end was cut by 4 bases, the J end by 0 bases, with 12 bases between. The CDR3 sequence is 16 residues long. Germline CDR1 is MNHNS and CDR2 is SASEGT. As DNA, the CDR3 is TGTGCCAGCAGTGGTTGGGGCAGCGCGAACACCGGGGAGCTGTTTTTT. Its translation: CASSGWGSANTGELFF.

This sequence joins TRBV29-1 and TRBJ1-1; D ambiguous. Germline CDR1 is SQVTM and CDR2 is ANQGSEA. The CDR3 runs to 13 residues. V was shortened by 6 bases and J by 0 bases, with 11 bases between the two germline ends. CDR3 loop: CSVSRVMNTEAFF. The CDR3 DNA follows: TGCAGCGTCTCCCGGGTCATGAACACTGAAGCTTTCTTT.

V usage is TRBV7-3 and J usage is TRBJ2-1, with unresolved D. This CDR3 contains 13 residues. V lost 5 bases, J lost 6 bases, and 11 bases lay in between. Germline CDR1 is SGHTA and CDR2 is FQGTGA. The CDR3 nucleotides read TGTGCCAGCAGCCCCTCTGCCGGCAATGAGCAGTTCTTC. Translated: CASSPSAGNEQFF.

The chain has TRBV30 and TRBJ1-1; no reliable D call. The V gene lost 3 bases and the J gene lost 0 bases, with 8 bases spanning the gap. The CDR3 has 13 amino acids. CDR1 and CDR2 (germline): GTSNPN, SVGIG (reference sequence). CDR3 DNA: TGTGCCTGGAGGGGCAGAATGAACACTGAAGCTTTCTTT. Translating it yields CAWRGRMNTEAFF.

The rearrangement joins TRBV5-4 to TRBJ2-5; no clear D gene. The germline V gene has CDR1 SGHNT and CDR2 YYREEE (reference sequence). The CDR3 totals 13 residues. V lost 4 bases, J lost 5 bases, and 12 bases lay in between. Here the CDR3 reads CASSPALTETQYF. The DNA for the CDR3 is TGTGCCAGCAGCCCCGCCCTAACGGAGACCCAGTACTTC.

The chain joins TRBV5-5 to TRBJ1-4; no definite D call. This CDR3 is 15 amino acids long. Trimming stripped 6 bases from V and 14 bases from J, with 26 bases between. Per germline, CDR1 SGHKS and CDR2 YYEKEE (reference sequence). CDR3 DNA sequence: TGTGCCAGCACCGTCGATTCGGCCCTTCAAACCGGGCTGTTTTTT. It codes for CASTVDSALQTGLFF.

The chain combines TRBV30 with TRBJ2-2, with TRBD2 matching 9 bases. CDR1 is GTSNPN and CDR2 is SVGIG in the germline V gene (reference sequence). The CDR3 length is 17 residues. The CDR3 coding sequence is TGTGCACGAAGTGGGCTAGCGGGACCCGGGGGCACCGGGGAGCTGTTTTTT. Its protein is CARSGLAGPGGTGELFF.

The chain carries TRBV5-1 and TRBJ2-5, with 8 bases lining up with TRBD1. V was pared by 2 bases and J by 5 bases, with 8 bases of the junction left unmatched. The V gene's germline CDR1 is SGHRS and CDR2 YFSETQ. This CDR3 region has 15 residues. CDR3 protein: CASSFPGQGGETQYF. The CDR3 DNA sequence: TGCGCCAGCAGCTTCCCTGGACAGGGCGGCGAGACCCAGTACTTC. Based on the CDR3 plus reference TRBV5-1 and TRBJ2-5, the full variable domain is KAGVTQTPRYLIKTRGQQVTLSCSPISGHRSVSWYQQTPGQGLQFLFEYFSETQRNKGNFPGRFSGRQFSNSRSEMNVSTLELGDSALYLCASSFPGQGGETQYFGPGTRLLVL.

The V call is TRBV28, the J call TRBJ2-4; D possibly corresponds to TRBD1 (6 bases). This CDR3 has 15 amino acids. Trimming removed 10 bases from V and 6 bases from J, with 22 bases in between. From germline, CDR1 is MDHEN and CDR2 SYDVKM. CDR3 sequence reads: CATRNSGDAGNIQYF. The CDR3 DNA is TGTGCCACCAGGAACTCAGGGGACGCGGGAAACATTCAGTACTTC.

This clone was observed a few times. The J gene is TRBJ1-5, the V gene TRBV30, with 9 bases aligning to TRBD1. The CDR3 has 16 residues. Germline-derived CDR1 and CDR2 are GTSNPN and SVGIG (reference sequence). V was clipped by 1 base and J by 4 bases; unmatched bases: 8. The CDR3 spells CAWSGRGQGRNQPQHF. CDR3 bases: TGTGCCTGGAGTGGCCGAGGACAGGGGAGAAATCAGCCCCAGCATTTT.

This clone was seen a single time. This chain uses TRBV5-6 with TRBJ1-2, with D hard to call. The germline CDR1 and CDR2 sequences are SGHDT and YYEEEE. The CDR3 consists of 13 residues. The V gene lost 0 bases and the J gene lost 6 bases, with 9 bases spanning the gap. The DNA for the CDR3 is TGTGCCAGCAGCTTGGTTGGGAGGGATGGCTACACCTTC. Its protein product is CASSLVGRDGYTF.

The genes are TRBV27 and TRBJ2-1, with 7 nucleotides matching TRBD1. With V trimmed by 5 bases and J by 8 bases, 9 bases remained unmatched. Germline V gene lookup returns CDR1 MNHEY and CDR2 SMNVEV (reference sequence). This CDR3 is built from 14 residues. The CDR3 spells CASSIGGRGYEQFF. CDR3 DNA: TGTGCCAGCAGTATAGGGGGCAGAGGGTATGAGCAGTTCTTC.

V is TRBV7-3 and J is TRBJ2-1; 8 bases fit TRBD2. The V and J ends lost 2 bases and 4 bases, in that order; junction bases with no gene match: 4. The CDR3 has 15 residues. Germline V gives CDR1 SGHTA, CDR2 FQGTGA. The CDR3 DNA follows: TGTGCCAGCAGCTTAGGCGGGGGGAAATACAATGAGCAGTTCTTC. It encodes CASSLGGGKYNEQFF.